The clone carrying this TCR beta chain was recorded a few times. The ends lost 4 bases at V and 1 base at J; junction bases unmatched: 8. There are 17 residues in the CDR3. Per germline, CDR1 LGHDT and CDR2 YNNKEL (reference sequence). These data come from a study of blood T cell repertoires in COVID-19. The method was immunoSEQ multiplex PCR; TCRdb's version includes in-frame clones alone and lacks a portion of them. Among approximately 140,000 clones listed, roughly 84% were seen once. The sample consisted of peripheral blood. This clonotype originated in a woman at least 80 years old with acute or convalescent COVID-19. The chain has TRBV3-1 (or the pseudogene TRBV3-2) and TRBJ2-2, with 8 nucleotides matching TRBD1. The CDR3 protein is CASSLYRDRRNTGELFF. DNA of the CDR3: TGTGCCAGCAGCCTGTACCGGGACAGGAGGAACACCGGGGAGCTGTTTTTT.